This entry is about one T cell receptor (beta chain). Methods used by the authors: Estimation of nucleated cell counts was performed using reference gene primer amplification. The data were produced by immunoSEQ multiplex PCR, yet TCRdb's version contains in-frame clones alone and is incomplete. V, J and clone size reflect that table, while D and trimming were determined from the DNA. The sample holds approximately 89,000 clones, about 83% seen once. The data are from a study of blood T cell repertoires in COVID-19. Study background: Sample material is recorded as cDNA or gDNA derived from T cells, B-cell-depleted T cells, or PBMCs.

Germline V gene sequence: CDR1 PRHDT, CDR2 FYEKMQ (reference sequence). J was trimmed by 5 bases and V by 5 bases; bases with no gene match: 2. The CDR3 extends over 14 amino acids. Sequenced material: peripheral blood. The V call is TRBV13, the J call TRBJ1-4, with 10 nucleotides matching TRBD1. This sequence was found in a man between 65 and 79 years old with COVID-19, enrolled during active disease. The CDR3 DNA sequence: TGTGCCAGCAGCCGGGACAGGGGAAATGAAAAACTGTTTTTT. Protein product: CASSRDRGNEKLFF.